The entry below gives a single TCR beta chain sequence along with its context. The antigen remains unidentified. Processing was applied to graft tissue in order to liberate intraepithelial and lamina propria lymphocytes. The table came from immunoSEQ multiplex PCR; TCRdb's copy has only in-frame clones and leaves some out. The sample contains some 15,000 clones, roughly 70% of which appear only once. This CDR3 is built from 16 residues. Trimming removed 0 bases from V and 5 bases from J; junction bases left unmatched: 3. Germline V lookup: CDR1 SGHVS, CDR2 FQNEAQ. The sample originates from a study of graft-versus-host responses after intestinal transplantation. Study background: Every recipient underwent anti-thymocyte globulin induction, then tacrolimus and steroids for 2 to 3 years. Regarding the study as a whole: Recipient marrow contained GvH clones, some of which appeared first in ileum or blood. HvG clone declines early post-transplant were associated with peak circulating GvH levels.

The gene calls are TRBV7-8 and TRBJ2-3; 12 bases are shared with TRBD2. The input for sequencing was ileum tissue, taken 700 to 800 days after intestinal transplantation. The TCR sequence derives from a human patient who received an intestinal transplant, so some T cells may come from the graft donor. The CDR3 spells CASSLAPSGGVDTQYF. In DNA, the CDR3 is TGTGCCAGCAGCTTAGCTCCTAGCGGGGGGGTAGATACGCAGTATTTT.